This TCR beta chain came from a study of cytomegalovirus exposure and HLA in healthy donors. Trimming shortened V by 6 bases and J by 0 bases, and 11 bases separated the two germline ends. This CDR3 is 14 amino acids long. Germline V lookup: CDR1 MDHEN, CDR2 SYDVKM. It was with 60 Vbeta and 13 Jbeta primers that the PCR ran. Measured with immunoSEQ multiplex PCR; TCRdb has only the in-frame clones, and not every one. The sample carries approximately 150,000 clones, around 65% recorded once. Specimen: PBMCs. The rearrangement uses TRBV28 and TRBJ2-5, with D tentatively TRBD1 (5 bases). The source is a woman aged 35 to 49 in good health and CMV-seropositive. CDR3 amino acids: CASRETVDQETQYF. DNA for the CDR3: TGTGCCAGCAGGGAGACAGTAGACCAAGAGACCCAGTACTTC.